A single sample is the source of the 30 T cell receptor beta chains below, sequenced in a study of CD4 T cells in relation to SARS-CoV-2 and coronaviruses. Produced via immunoSEQ multiplex PCR; TCRdb's table is partial and in-frame only. The table lists 32,000 or so clones, approximately 80% of them singletons. Before the COVID-19 pandemic, during about 2010-2018, CD4+ T cells were taken from unexposed donors. The cells were cultured for about ten days before CD4+ T cells were isolated. Their antigens are not known. Sequencing used CD4+ T cells from PBMCs, cultured in vitro. The receptor set was obtained from a human donor in good health.

The chain has TRBV10-3 and TRBJ2-7; maybe TRBD2 (5 bases). The CDR3 runs 11 residues. Germline V CDR1 and CDR2: ENHRY, SYGVKD. V shed 3 bases and J shed 9 bases, with 9 bases lying between them. CDR3 sequence: CAISDGILQYF. DNA for the CDR3: TGTGCCATCAGTGACGGGATTTTGCAGTACTTC.

The J gene is TRBJ2-3, the V gene TRBV6-2 or TRBV6-3; D unclear. This CDR3 region has 14 residues. Germline CDR1 and CDR2: MNHEY and SVGEGT. Trimming pared 0 bases from V and 2 bases from J, leaving 6 bases between. CDR3 region: CASSYSIPTDTQYF. As DNA, the CDR3 is TGTGCCAGCAGTTACTCGATTCCCACAGATACGCAGTATTTT.

The rearrangement uses TRBV30 and TRBJ2-5, with 8 nucleotides matching TRBD2. Germline values: CDR1 GTSNPN, CDR2 SVGIG (reference sequence). V lost 5 bases to trimming and J lost 5 bases; unmatched junction nucleotides: 7. CDR3 size: 13 residues. This CDR3 is CAWHRTSQETQYF. DNA for the CDR3: TGTGCCTGGCATAGGACTAGCCAGGAGACCCAGTACTTC.

The V and J genes are TRBV4-1 and TRBJ1-2; D possibly corresponds to TRBD1 (5 bases). The V gene lost 0 bases and the J gene lost 7 bases, with 18 bases spanning the gap. Germline lookup yields CDR1 MGHRA and CDR2 YSYEKL. CDR3 size: 16 residues. The CDR3 spells CASSQEGRTISSGYTF. CDR3 nucleotides: TGCGCCAGCAGCCAAGAGGGGCGGACAATATCGAGTGGCTACACCTTC.

This clone was observed a few times. This chain uses TRBV11-2 with TRBJ2-7; weak D call: TRBD2 (6 bases). Per germline, CDR1 SGHAT and CDR2 FQNNGV. V was trimmed by 4 bases and J by 1 base, leaving 14 bases between them. This CDR3 has 15 residues. CDR3 sequence reads: CASSWGLRLSYEQYF. For the CDR3, the DNA is TGTGCCAGCAGCTGGGGACTTCGACTATCCTACGAGCAGTACTTC.

The chain joins TRBV19 to TRBJ2-1; D remains ambiguous. Trimming pared 2 bases from V and 3 bases from J, leaving 5 bases between. Germline V lookup: CDR1 LNHDA, CDR2 SQIVND (reference sequence). This CDR3 region has 13 residues. The CDR3 DNA follows: TGTGCCAGTAGTATACCCTACTACAATGAGCAGTTCTTC. It yields the protein CASSIPYYNEQFF.

This sequence joins TRBV2 and TRBJ2-3; D is perhaps TRBD1 or TRBD2 (5 bases each). Germline CDR1 and CDR2: SNHLY and FYNNEI. The CDR3 consists of 14 residues. V was clipped by 7 bases and J by 6 bases, with 17 bases between them. Here the CDR3 DNA reads TGTGCCAGCATGGGGGTAACGTTAACCGATACGCAGTATTTT. Encoded protein: CASMGVTLTDTQYF.

V and J are TRBV4-3 and TRBJ2-1; TRBD2 matches at 11 bases. The CDR3 length is 14 residues. The junction had 4 bases not matched to a gene; V was cut back by 8 bases and J by 4 bases. In germline, CDR1 is LGHNA, CDR2 YSLEER. The CDR3, as DNA: TGCGCCAGCGGGACTAGCGGCGCTTACAATGAGCAGTTCTTC. Translation gives CASGTSGAYNEQFF.

The CDR3 region has the DNA TGTGCTAGTGGCCCGGGAACGAACACCGGGGAGCTGTTTTTT. It codes for CASGPGTNTGELFF. J is TRBJ2-2 and V is TRBV12-5; D perhaps matches TRBD2 (5 bases). The germline V gene encodes CDR1 LGHNT and CDR2 FRNRAP. Trimming pared 6 bases from V and 0 bases from J, leaving 8 bases between. The CDR3 extends over 14 amino acids.

The chain carries TRBV19 and TRBJ2-4; TRBD1 might be the D (6 bases). CDR3 length equals 16 residues. Germline CDR1 LNHDA, CDR2 SQIVND (reference sequence). V lost 8 bases and J lost 3, with 20 bases in between. CDR3 protein: CASAPYLQGNKNIQYF. The CDR3 DNA follows: TGTGCCAGTGCGCCGTACTTACAGGGTAACAAAAACATTCAGTACTTC.

The chain has TRBV6-4 and TRBJ2-3; 15 bases are a match to TRBD2. Trimming at V came to 4 bases and at J to 4 bases, leaving 3 bases not matched to a gene. Germline CDR1 is MRHNA and CDR2 is SNTAGT. CDR3 length: 16 amino acids. CDR3 region: CASSAGLAGGADTQYF. The DNA for the CDR3 is TGTGCCAGCAGTGCCGGACTAGCGGGAGGGGCAGATACGCAGTATTTT.

This clone has only one observation. The rearrangement links TRBV3-1 (or the pseudogene TRBV3-2) to TRBJ2-7; 7 nucleotides line up with TRBD1. V gave up 1 base and J gave up 7 bases; unmatched junction bases: 13. Germline lookup yields CDR1 LGHDT and CDR2 YNNKEL (reference sequence). The CDR3 loop spans 16 amino acids. CDR3 in amino acids: CASSQARRTGLHEQYF. CDR3 in DNA: TGTGCCAGCAGCCAAGCGCGGCGGACAGGCCTTCATGAGCAGTACTTC.

The chain joins TRBV19 to TRBJ2-6, with D tentatively TRBD1 or TRBD2 (5 bases each). In germline, CDR1 is LNHDA, CDR2 SQIVND (reference sequence). The V and J ends lost 5 bases and 0 bases respectively, with 17 bases between them. The CDR3 has 18 residues. CDR3 residues: CASSSKGSPISGANVLTF. The CDR3 DNA is TGTGCCAGTAGTTCTAAGGGGAGCCCGATCTCTGGGGCCAACGTCCTGACTTTC.

The chain is built from TRBV30 and TRBJ1-5; D unclear. The V and J ends lost 0 bases and 4 bases respectively, with 10 bases between them. The CDR3 has 14 amino acids. Per germline, CDR1 GTSNPN and CDR2 SVGIG (reference sequence). CDR3 residues: CAWSVLSGNQPQHF. The CDR3 coding sequence is TGTGCCTGGAGTGTACTCTCGGGTAATCAGCCCCAGCATTTT.

This sequence joins TRBV5-6 and TRBJ2-7; weak D call: TRBD1 (6 bases). The CDR3 is 15 residues long. The germline V gene has CDR1 SGHDT and CDR2 YYEEEE. V lost 1 base to trimming and J lost 1 base, with 12 bases between them. In DNA, the CDR3 is TGTGCCAGCAGCTTGTCCCGACAGGTATCCTACGAGCAGTACTTC. Translated, it gives CASSLSRQVSYEQYF.

This sequence joins TRBV4-1 and TRBJ1-2; D call uncertain. CDR1 and CDR2 from the germline V gene are MGHRA and YSYEKL. Trimming pared 0 bases from V and 4 bases from J, leaving 18 bases between. The CDR3 runs 17 residues. The CDR3: CASSQEAGRTSSYGYTF. DNA for the CDR3: TGCGCCAGCAGCCAAGAGGCGGGTCGAACCTCTAGCTATGGCTACACCTTC.

V gene TRBV20-1 combines with J gene TRBJ1-1; no definite D call. The CDR3 contains 14 residues. Germline V gene sequence: CDR1 DFQATT, CDR2 SNEGSKA (reference sequence). Trimming took off 3 bases at V and 5 bases at J, with 16 bases between the two ends. This CDR3 is CSASDQPGRTEAFF. The CDR3 nucleotides read TGCAGTGCTAGTGATCAACCCGGGCGGACTGAAGCTTTCTTT.

This chain uses TRBV2 with TRBJ2-2, with TRBD2 identical over 10 bases. The CDR3 runs to 16 residues. CDR1 and CDR2 from the germline V gene are SNHLY and FYNNEI. V was clipped by 10 bases and J by 2 bases; unmatched bases: 10. The CDR3 region is CATAAWTSGNTGELFF. CDR3 bases: TGTGCCACTGCAGCCTGGACTAGCGGAAACACCGGGGAGCTGTTTTTT. The whole variable domain, filled in from reference TRBV2 and TRBJ2-2, reads EPEVTQTPSHQVTQMGQEVILRCVPISNHLYFYWYRQILGQKVEFLVSFYNNEISEKSEIFDDQFSVERPDGSNFTLKIRSTKLEDSAMYFCATAAWTSGNTGELFFGEGSRLTVL.

DNA of the CDR3: TGTGCCAGTAGTATTGACGAGGGTGTCAATCAGCCCCAGCATTTT. Translating it yields CASSIDEGVNQPQHF. This chain joins TRBV19 and TRBJ1-5; D gene unclear. V gave up 3 bases and J gave up 3 bases, with 12 bases separating them. The germline V gene has CDR1 LNHDA and CDR2 SQIVND (reference sequence). CDR3 length equals 15 residues.

This chain joins TRBV25-1 and TRBJ1-2; TRBD1 agrees at 7 bases. This CDR3 is 15 amino acids long. Trimming at V came to 1 base and at J to 4 bases, leaving 6 bases not matched to a gene. Germline V gene sequence: CDR1 MGHDK, CDR2 SYGVNS. Here the CDR3 reads CASSEFGTAGYGYTF. CDR3 nucleotides: TGTGCCAGCAGTGAATTTGGGACAGCGGGCTATGGCTACACCTTC.

The chain is built from TRBV1 and TRBJ2-7; TRBD2 is the table's D call and was not checked against the DNA. TRBV1 is classified as a pseudogene. CDR3 length equals 18 residues. CDR3 amino acids: CTSSQVVAGGLDSYEQYF. The CDR3 DNA sequence: TGCACCAGCAGCCAAGTTGTAGCGGGAGGGCTGGACTCCTACGAGCAGTACTTC.

The chain couples TRBV13 to TRBJ2-5; 8 bases match TRBD1. The CDR3 has 16 residues. Trimming at V came to 5 bases and at J to 6 bases, leaving 14 bases not matched to a gene. Germline assignment: CDR1 PRHDT and CDR2 FYEKMQ (reference sequence). CDR3 DNA: TGTGCCAGCAGCCCCAGGGACAGGCCCACCGGGAAGACCCAGTACTTC. Translation gives CASSPRDRPTGKTQYF.

This sequence joins TRBV7-2 and TRBJ2-2; maybe TRBD2 (5 bases). This CDR3 has 15 residues. The germline CDR1 and CDR2 sequences are SGHTA and FQGNSA. The V end lost 5 bases, the J end lost 4 bases, and 14 bases lay between the germline ends. The CDR3 spells CASSGVGGGTGELFF. The CDR3 DNA reads as TGTGCCAGCAGCGGGGTCGGAGGTGGCACCGGGGAGCTGTTTTTT.

As DNA, the CDR3 is TGTGCCAGCTCCCTGGGCGGGCGGAACGAGCAGTACTTC. It codes for CASSLGGRNEQYF. V usage is TRBV18 and J usage is TRBJ2-7, with a tentative D call TRBD2 (5 bases). The V end lost 6 bases, the J end lost 5 bases, and 14 bases lay between the germline ends. The length of the CDR3 is 13 residues. Germline CDR1 and CDR2: KGHSH and LQKENI.

The rearrangement uses TRBV28 and TRBJ2-7; 7 bases fit TRBD1. The V and J ends lost 7 bases and 2 bases, in that order; junction bases with no gene match: 11. The V gene's germline CDR1 is MDHEN and CDR2 SYDVKM. CDR3 length: 15 residues. CDR3 DNA sequence: TGTGCCAGCATGGCCCCAGGGACAGCCACCTACGAGCAGTACTTC. It specifies CASMAPGTATYEQYF.

J is TRBJ1-1 and V is TRBV19; TRBD1 matches 9 bases. The junction had 6 bases not matched to a gene; V was cut back by 6 bases and J by 1 base. Germline V gives CDR1 LNHDA, CDR2 SQIVND (reference sequence). The CDR3 is made up of 15 amino acids. CDR3 region: CASRGQGRGNTEAFF. The CDR3 coding sequence is TGTGCCAGTAGGGGACAGGGCCGCGGGAACACTGAAGCTTTCTTT.

This chain joins TRBV7-2 and TRBJ2-3; D uncertain. The CDR3 totals 14 residues. V shed 3 bases and J shed 0 bases, with 7 bases lying between them. CDR1 and CDR2 (germline): SGHTA, FQGNSA. CDR3 amino acids: CASSFNPSTDTQYF. For the CDR3, the DNA is TGTGCCAGCAGCTTTAACCCTAGCACAGATACGCAGTATTTT.

The genes are TRBV3-1 (or the pseudogene TRBV3-2) and TRBJ2-6, with D maybe TRBD2 (5 bases). This CDR3 spans 14 amino acids. Germline V gene lookup returns CDR1 LGHDT and CDR2 YNNKEL (reference sequence). The V and J ends lost 4 bases and 1 base respectively, with 5 bases between them. The CDR3 sequence is CASSRGSGANVLTF. DNA of the CDR3: TGTGCCAGCAGCCGCGGGTCTGGGGCCAACGTCCTGACTTTC.

This clone was seen only a few times. J is TRBJ1-5 and V is TRBV4-3, with D hard to call. This CDR3 contains 15 residues. Germline assignment: CDR1 LGHNA and CDR2 YSLEER. Trimming left V 0 bases short and J 7 bases short, with 13 bases between. This CDR3 is CASSQDHGNRQPQHF. CDR3 sequence (DNA): TGCGCCAGCAGCCAAGATCATGGGAATAGGCAGCCCCAGCATTTT.

This chain joins TRBV19 and TRBJ2-4; 11 nucleotides agree with TRBD2. V was pared by 3 bases and J by 5 bases, with 6 bases of the junction left unmatched. The CDR3 runs 16 residues. Germline-derived CDR1 and CDR2 are LNHDA and SQIVND (reference sequence). The chain's CDR3 is CASSMLAGGPENIQYF. In DNA, the CDR3 is TGTGCCAGTAGTATGTTAGCGGGAGGGCCGGAAAACATTCAGTACTTC.